This entry describes one TCR beta chain. This clonotype was seen more than once but under ten times. Its antigen is not yet known. No base quality values were provided; no much bigger clone lies one nucleotide off. Including the terminal cysteine and phenylalanine, the CDR3 comprises 14 residues. Just the 42-base CDR3 DNA is kept, in frame starting at base 1. After removal of 6 bases from V and 6 bases from J, the junction retains 4 bases not matched to a gene. A history of other malignancies or of prior chemotherapy or radiotherapy was absent in all patients, and node-negative disease was shown on CT and PET/CT in all patients. Six milliliters of peripheral venous blood were drawn into EDTA tubes at each of two time points. PBMCs were isolated by Ficoll-Paque Plus density-gradient centrifugation. Right after collection, samples were kept at -80 degrees C until analysis. This record belongs to a study of prognosis after radiotherapy for stage I lung cancer (TCRdb year 2021). Study-wide context: Between April 2018 and early 2019, under 20 patients with stage I NSCLC were enrolled in Nanjing, China. Under 15 cases involved newly diagnosed primary stage I lung tumors, and roughly 5 involved oligometastatic NSCLC subsequent to surgical resection of the primary tumor. Every patient was regarded as medically inoperable, because of comorbidities in around eleven cases and refusal of surgery in over five cases. The cohort comprised 13 men and five or six women with a median age of around 74 years, ranging from about 53 to 90 years. About 12 patients had adenocarcinoma and seven had squamous cell carcinoma as the tumor histology. SBRT was delivered in 3 to 5 fractions with a biologically effective dose of at least 100 Gy, and image-guided IMRT or VMAT was used for delivery. In every patient, SBRT was given without any concurrent therapy. After SBRT, distant metastases developed in about 20% of the 19 patients at a median of approximately 7 months, while the remaining 15 patients had no significant progression. Peripheral blood TCR beta repertoires were profiled in stage I NSCLC patients before and after stereotactic body radiotherapy, and the repertoires were related to distant failure. The study took one blood sample before SBRT and one after SBRT from each of 19 patients and sequenced all 40 or so samples.

Two rounds of multiplex PCR on genomic DNA were used to amplify the TCR beta CDR3 region. The first PCR round used primers specific to each TRBV and TRBJ gene, with sequences filed in Chinese patent CN105087789A. Universal primers were used in the second PCR round. The Roche High Pure PCR Template Preparation Kit was used to extract genomic DNA from the frozen PBMCs. Paired-end sequencing with 151 bp reads was performed on the libraries using an Illumina HiSeq 3000. In the original analysis: CutAdapt was used to discard raw reads that did not contain the multiplex PCR primer sequences. Using PEAR, the high-quality paired reads were merged into contigs. MiXCR assigned TRB V, D and J gene segments to each contig by aligning to reference sequences. To remove sequencing errors, CDR3 sequences were clustered according to base quality and sequence similarity. Shannon entropy normalized by the natural log of productive TCR sequence number was used as the measure of diversity. Clonality was defined as one minus Shannon entropy divided by the natural log of the number of unique clonotypes. The Youden index of ROC curves was used to select progression-free survival cut-offs for repertoire metrics, and analyses were performed in R 3.5.3. TCRdb itself trimmed the public reads at Q25 with fastp, ran MiXCR and retained productive beta chains. CDR3 protein duplicates are merged, each entry listing the most common genes and DNA. The V and J calls were determined by TCRdb, not by the authors. This sample comprises tens of thousands of distinct CDR3 sequences, roughly 40% of them detected only once. Of the sample, less than 35% is held by the ten largest clones.

The full study reports these points: Differences by metastasis status were reportedly seen in TRBV and TRBJ usage frequencies, involving two V genes at baseline and, after SBRT, under ten V genes and two J genes. No adjustment for multiple comparisons was applied to any of the reported P values. Unique TCR clone counts fell after SBRT (median 10,088 before versus fewer than 7,500 after; Wilcoxon paired P=0.011). The study was limited by its small cohort and short follow-up, and the findings require independent validation. Post-SBRT Shannon entropy and its change from baseline were lower in patients who developed distant metastases; baseline Shannon entropy was not associated with metastases. Whether the expanded TCR clones were tumor-specific was not determined.

The sequence came from a donor aged 50 or older with non-small cell lung cancer. The chain couples TRBV12-3 or TRBV12-4 to TRBJ2-1; 11 bases in between match TRBD2. Sequenced material: PBMCs, taken before or after stereotactic body radiation therapy (not recorded which). CDR3 region: CASSRSGRANEQFF. The DNA sequence is TGTGCCAGCAGCCGTAGCGGGAGGGCCAATGAGCAGTTCTTC.